This TCR beta chain was obtained from a study of CD8 T cells in Susac syndrome. Whole-study findings and limits: The study admitted that it had a relatively small number of individuals in its TCR sequencing and HLA analysis.

Control patients had untreated stable or active relapsing-remitting multiple sclerosis by revised McDonald criteria. This clonotype was picked up one time. The antigen is undetermined. The ends were cut back, 3 bases at V and 8 bases at J, with 7 bases in the middle. The CDR3 totals 12 residues. Germline CDR1 is LGHNA and CDR2 is YNFKEQ. Random hexamers were used to reverse transcribe roughly 0.5 to 1 ug of RNA. The amplification used immunoSEQ multiplex PCR on TCR beta CDR3; it spanned 54 Vbeta and 13 Jbeta. TCRdb itself ran the immunoSEQ multiplex PCR reads through MiXCR, one entry per CDR3 protein. The data hold under 150,000 distinct CDR3 sequences, with around nine tenths observed a single time.

The specimen sequenced was CD8+ T cells from PBMCs. V and J are TRBV4-2 and TRBJ2-2, with D hard to call. The sequence came from a human donor with multiple sclerosis. CDR3 sequence: CASSHPSGELFF. CDR3 nucleotide sequence: TGTGCCAGCAGCCACCCGTCGGGGGAGCTGTTTTTT.